The source of this TCR beta chain is a study of T cell responses to AZD1222 COVID-19 vaccine. Study-wide results and limits: Nearly half of spike-specific TCRs reportedly target variant regions that are unmutated in the B.1.351 and B.1.1.7 variants.

Sequenced by immunoSEQ multiplex PCR; TCRdb stores in-frame clones only, minus some. The sample shows over 130,000 clones, approximately 87% of them seen only once. Worth noting for this clone: The target antigen is unknown.

The V gene lost 1 base and the J gene lost 6 bases, with 9 bases spanning the gap. Per the germline V gene, CDR1 is SGHTA and CDR2 is FQGTGA. This CDR3 is built from 14 residues. This chain connects TRBV7-3 to TRBJ2-2, with D tentatively TRBD1 or TRBD2 (5 bases each). The TCR comes from an adult who received the AZD1222 COVID-19 vaccine. The sequencing used peripheral blood, collected 28 days after the second AZD1222 dose. CDR3 DNA: TGTGCCAGCAGCTTAAAGAGGGGTCCCGGGGAGCTGTTTTTT. Protein product: CASSLKRGPGELFF.